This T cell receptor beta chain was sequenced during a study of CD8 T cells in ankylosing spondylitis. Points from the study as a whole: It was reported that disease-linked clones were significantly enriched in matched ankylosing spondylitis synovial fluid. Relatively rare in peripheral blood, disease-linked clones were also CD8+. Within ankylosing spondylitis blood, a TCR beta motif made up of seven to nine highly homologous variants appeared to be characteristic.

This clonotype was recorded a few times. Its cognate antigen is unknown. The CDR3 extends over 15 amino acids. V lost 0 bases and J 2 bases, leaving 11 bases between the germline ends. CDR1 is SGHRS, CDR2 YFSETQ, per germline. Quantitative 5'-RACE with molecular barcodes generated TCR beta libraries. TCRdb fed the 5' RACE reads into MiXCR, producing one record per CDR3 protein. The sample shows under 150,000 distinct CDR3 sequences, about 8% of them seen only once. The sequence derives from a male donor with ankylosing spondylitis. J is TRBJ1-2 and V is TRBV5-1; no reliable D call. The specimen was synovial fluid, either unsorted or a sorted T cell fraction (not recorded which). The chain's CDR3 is CASSLARVPNYGYTF. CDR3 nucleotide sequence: TGCGCCAGCAGCTTGGCTCGGGTCCCAAACTATGGCTACACCTTC. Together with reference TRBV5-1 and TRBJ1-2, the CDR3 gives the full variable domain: KAGVTQTPRYLIKTRGQQVTLSCSPISGHRSVSWYQQTPGQGLQFLFEYFSETQRNKGNFPGRFSGRQFSNSRSEMNVSTLELGDSALYLCASSLARVPNYGYTFGSGTRLTVV.